This entry features one T cell receptor beta chain sequence. What it binds is unknown. Clones were sequenced by immunoSEQ multiplex PCR, and TCRdb holds only the in-frame ones, with some missing. This repertoire shows about 43,000 clones, roughly 90% found once; its top ten account for over 3%. The sample belongs to a study of tissue T cells after allogeneic stem cell transplantation. Study overall: Graft-versus-host disease patients received grafts, several unmodified and three CD34-selected to deplete T cells.

This CDR3 region has 13 residues. The germline V gene encodes CDR1 SGHDN and CDR2 FVKESK. V lost 3 bases to trimming and J lost 1 base, with 6 bases between them. Points from the study as a whole: Across patients, clones rarely overlapped, yet motif clusters were shared tissue-specifically.

The material sequenced was blood, taken before transplantation. The TCR was taken from a woman between 35 and 70 years old who later had graft-versus-host disease after an allogeneic stem cell transplant. This chain links TRBV14 with TRBJ1-1; maybe TRBD1 (6 bases). The DNA for the CDR3 is TGTGCCAGCAGCCAGGACAGGAACACTGAAGCTTTCTTT. Translating it yields CASSQDRNTEAFF.